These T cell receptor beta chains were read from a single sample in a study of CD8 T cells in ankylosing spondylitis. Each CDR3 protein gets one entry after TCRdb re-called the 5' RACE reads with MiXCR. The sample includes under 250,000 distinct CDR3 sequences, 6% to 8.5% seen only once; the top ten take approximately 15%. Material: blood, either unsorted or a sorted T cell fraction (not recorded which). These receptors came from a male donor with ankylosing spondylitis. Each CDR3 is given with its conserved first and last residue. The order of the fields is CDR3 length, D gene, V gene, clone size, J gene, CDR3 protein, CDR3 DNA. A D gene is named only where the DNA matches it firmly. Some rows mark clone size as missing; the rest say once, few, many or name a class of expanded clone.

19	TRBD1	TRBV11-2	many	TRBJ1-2	CASSLGPGTGGAANYGYTF	TGTGCCAGCAGCTTAGGCCCCGGGACAGGGGGCGCGGCTAACTATGGCTACACCTTC
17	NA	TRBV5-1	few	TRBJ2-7	CASSYETRWQVPYEQYF	TGCGCCAGCAGCTACGAAACCCGCTGGCAGGTTCCCTACGAGCAGTACTTC
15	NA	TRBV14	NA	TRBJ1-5	CASSQVGAGDQPQHF	TGTGCCAGCAGCCAAGTAGGTGCGGGGGATCAGCCCCAGCATTTT
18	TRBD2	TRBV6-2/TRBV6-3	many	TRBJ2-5	CASSYLRDYTLPRETQYF	TGTGCCAGCAGTTACCTCCGGGACTACACCCTGCCCCGGGAGACCCAGTACTTC
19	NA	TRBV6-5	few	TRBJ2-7	CASSYLYDAGGKSSYEQYF	TGTGCCAGCAGTTACCTTTATGATGCTGGGGGGAAAAGCTCCTACGAGCAGTACTTC
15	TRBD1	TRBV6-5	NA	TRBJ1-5	CASSYRDRVNQPQHF	TGTGCCAGCAGTTACCGGGACAGGGTCAATCAGCCCCAGCATTTT
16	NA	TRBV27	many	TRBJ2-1	CASAPPQLSSYNEQFF	TGTGCCAGCGCTCCCCCTCAGCTGAGCTCCTACAATGAGCAGTTCTTC
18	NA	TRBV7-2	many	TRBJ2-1	CASSLALWTGAIGNEQFF	TGTGCCAGCAGCTTAGCGCTTTGGACGGGAGCTATAGGGAATGAGCAGTTCTTC
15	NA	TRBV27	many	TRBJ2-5	CASNSRDSHQETQYF	TGTGCCAGCAACTCTCGCGACAGCCACCAAGAGACCCAGTACTTC
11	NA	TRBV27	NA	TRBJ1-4	CASRGAGALFF	TGTGCCAGCAGGGGGGCGGGGGCACTGTTTTTT
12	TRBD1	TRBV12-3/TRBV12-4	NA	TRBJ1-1	CASSWGQGEAFF	TGTGCCAGCAGCTGGGGACAGGGTGAAGCTTTCTTT
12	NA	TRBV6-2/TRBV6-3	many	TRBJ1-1	CASSYGGVVAFF	TGTGCCAGCAGTTACGGAGGGGTGGTAGCTTTCTTT
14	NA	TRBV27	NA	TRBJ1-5	CASSYGTPNQPQHF	TGTGCCAGCAGTTACGGGACACCTAATCAGCCCCAGCATTTT
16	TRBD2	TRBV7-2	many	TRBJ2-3	CASSSASGRFTDTQYF	TGTGCCAGCAGCTCCGCTAGCGGGAGGTTCACAGATACGCAGTATTTT
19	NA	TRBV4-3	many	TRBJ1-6	CASSQVGHGPEYNNSPLHF	TGCGCCAGCAGCCAAGTCGGACACGGACCAGAATATAATAATTCACCCCTCCACTTT
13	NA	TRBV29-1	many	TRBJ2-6	CSVRVSGANVLTF	TGCAGCGTAAGGGTCTCTGGGGCCAACGTCCTGACTTTC
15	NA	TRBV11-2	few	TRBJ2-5	CASSLSGVWGETQYF	TGTGCCAGCAGCCTTAGTGGCGTTTGGGGAGAGACCCAGTACTTC
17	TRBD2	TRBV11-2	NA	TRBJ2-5	CASSYPPGLAEEETQYF	TGTGCCAGCAGCTACCCCCCGGGACTAGCGGAGGAAGAGACCCAGTACTTC
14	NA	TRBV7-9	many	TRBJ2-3	CASSSRQAPDTQYF	TGTGCCAGCAGCTCCCGACAGGCCCCAGATACGCAGTATTTT
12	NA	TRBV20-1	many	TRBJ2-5	CSARGLGETQYF	TGCAGTGCTAGAGGGCTCGGGGAGACCCAGTACTTC
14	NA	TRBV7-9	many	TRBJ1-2	CASGPVKGDYGYTF	TGTGCCAGCGGCCCCGTGAAGGGCGACTATGGCTACACCTTC
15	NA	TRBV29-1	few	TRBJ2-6	CSVEMVHSGANVLTF	TGCAGCGTTGAAATGGTTCACTCTGGGGCCAACGTCCTGACTTTC